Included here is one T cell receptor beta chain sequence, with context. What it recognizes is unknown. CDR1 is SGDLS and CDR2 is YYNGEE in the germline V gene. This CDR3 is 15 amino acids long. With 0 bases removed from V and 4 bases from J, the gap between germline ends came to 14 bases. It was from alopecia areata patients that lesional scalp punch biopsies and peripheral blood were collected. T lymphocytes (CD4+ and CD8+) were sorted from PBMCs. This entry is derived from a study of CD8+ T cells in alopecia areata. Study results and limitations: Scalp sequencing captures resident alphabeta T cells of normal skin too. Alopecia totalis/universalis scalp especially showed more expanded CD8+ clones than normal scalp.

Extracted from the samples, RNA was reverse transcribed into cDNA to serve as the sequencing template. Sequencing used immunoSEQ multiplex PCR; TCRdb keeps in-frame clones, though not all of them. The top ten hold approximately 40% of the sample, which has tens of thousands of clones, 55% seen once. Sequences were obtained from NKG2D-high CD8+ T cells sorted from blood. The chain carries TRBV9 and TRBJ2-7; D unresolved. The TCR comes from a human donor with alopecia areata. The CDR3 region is CASSVEAAITYEQYF. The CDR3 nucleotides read TGTGCCAGCAGCGTAGAGGCAGCTATCACGTACGAGCAGTACTTC.